This T cell receptor (beta chain) was recovered during a study of T cells in Graves' hyperthyroidism and ophthalmopathy. Study-wide results and limits: Ophthalmopathy could be told apart from stable hyperthyroidism with a 13 V-J model. In the blood, most expanded thyroid clonotypes above 0.001 appeared as well.

TCR beta CDR3 regions were amplified from RNA transcripts. The HTBI set primed first-round TCR CDR3 RT-PCR. TCRdb reanalysed the multiplex PCR reads using MiXCR and keeps one entry per CDR3 protein. The repertoire has approximately 700,000 distinct CDR3 sequences, just under 45% of them found once; the top ten carry roughly 7.2%. The CDR3 contains 14 residues. The germline CDR1 and CDR2 sequences are DFQATT and SNEGSKA (reference sequence). J gave up 4 bases and V 5 bases, and 11 bases lay outside the gene matches. Uncontrolled infections, other autoimmune diseases, pregnancy or lactation led to exclusion of patients. On the basis of clinical symptoms, serum thyroxine and TRAb, thyroid ultrasound and orbital computed tomography, diagnoses were made. This clonotype was seen a few times. Its antigen remains unknown.

The sequence was obtained from an adult man with Graves' disease, either hyperthyroidism or ophthalmopathy (not recorded which). The chain joins TRBV20-1 to TRBJ2-7; 7 bases line up with TRBD2. Sequencing was carried out using peripheral blood or thyroid tissue (not recorded which). In nucleotides, the CDR3 is TGCAGTGCTCGGACGTCGGGGGGTCCGTACGAGCAGTACTTC. Translated, it gives CSARTSGGPYEQYF.